This T cell receptor beta chain was identified during a study of blood T cell repertoires in COVID-19. V was trimmed by 4 bases and J by 5 bases, leaving 15 bases between them. The CDR3 consists of 15 residues. CDR1 LGHNA and CDR2 YSLEER come from the germline V gene. Sequenced by immunoSEQ multiplex PCR; TCRdb stores in-frame clones only, minus some. This sample has about 180,000 clones, with 88% found just once. J is TRBJ2-1 and V is TRBV4-3, with TRBD2 as a possible D gene (6 bases). Sequenced: PBMCs or T cells enriched from blood (not recorded which). This TCR came from a woman aged 18-29 years who had recovered from COVID-19. The CDR3 nucleotides are TGCGCCAGCAGCCTCTCCGCCGGGGGACACAATGAGCAGTTCTTC. Protein: CASSLSAGGHNEQFF.